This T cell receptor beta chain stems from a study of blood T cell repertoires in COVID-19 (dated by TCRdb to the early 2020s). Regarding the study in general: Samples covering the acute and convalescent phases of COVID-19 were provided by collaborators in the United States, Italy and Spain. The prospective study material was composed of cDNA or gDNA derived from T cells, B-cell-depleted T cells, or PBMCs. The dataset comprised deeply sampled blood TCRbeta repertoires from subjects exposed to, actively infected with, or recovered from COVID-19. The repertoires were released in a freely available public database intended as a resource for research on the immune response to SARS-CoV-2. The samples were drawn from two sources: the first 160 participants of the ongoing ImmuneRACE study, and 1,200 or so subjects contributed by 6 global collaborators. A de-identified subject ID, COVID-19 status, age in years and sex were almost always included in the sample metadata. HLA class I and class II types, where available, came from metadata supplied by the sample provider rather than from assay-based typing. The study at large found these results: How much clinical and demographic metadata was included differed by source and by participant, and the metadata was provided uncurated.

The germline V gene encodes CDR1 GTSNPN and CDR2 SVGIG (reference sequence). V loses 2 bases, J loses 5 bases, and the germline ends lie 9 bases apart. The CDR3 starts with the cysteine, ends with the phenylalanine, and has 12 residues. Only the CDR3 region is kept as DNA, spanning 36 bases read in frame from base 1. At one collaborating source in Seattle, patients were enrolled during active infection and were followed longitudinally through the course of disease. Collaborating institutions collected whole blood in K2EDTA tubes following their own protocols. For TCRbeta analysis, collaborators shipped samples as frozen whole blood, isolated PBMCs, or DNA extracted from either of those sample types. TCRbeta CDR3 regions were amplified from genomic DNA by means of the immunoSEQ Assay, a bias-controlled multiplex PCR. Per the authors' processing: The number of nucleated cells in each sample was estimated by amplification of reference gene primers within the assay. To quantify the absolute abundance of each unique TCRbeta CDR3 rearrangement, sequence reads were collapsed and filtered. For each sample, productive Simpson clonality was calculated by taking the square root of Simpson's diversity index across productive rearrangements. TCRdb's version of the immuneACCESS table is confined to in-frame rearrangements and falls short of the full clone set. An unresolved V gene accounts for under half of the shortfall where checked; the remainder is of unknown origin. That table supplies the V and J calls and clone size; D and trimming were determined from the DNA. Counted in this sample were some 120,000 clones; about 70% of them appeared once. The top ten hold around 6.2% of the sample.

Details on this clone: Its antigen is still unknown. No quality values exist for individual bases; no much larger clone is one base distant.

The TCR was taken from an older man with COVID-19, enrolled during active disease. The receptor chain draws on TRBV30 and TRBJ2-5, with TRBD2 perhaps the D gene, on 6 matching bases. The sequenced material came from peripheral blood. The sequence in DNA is TGTGCCTGGAGTACGGGAGCGGAGACCCAGTACTTC. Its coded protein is CAWSTGAETQYF.